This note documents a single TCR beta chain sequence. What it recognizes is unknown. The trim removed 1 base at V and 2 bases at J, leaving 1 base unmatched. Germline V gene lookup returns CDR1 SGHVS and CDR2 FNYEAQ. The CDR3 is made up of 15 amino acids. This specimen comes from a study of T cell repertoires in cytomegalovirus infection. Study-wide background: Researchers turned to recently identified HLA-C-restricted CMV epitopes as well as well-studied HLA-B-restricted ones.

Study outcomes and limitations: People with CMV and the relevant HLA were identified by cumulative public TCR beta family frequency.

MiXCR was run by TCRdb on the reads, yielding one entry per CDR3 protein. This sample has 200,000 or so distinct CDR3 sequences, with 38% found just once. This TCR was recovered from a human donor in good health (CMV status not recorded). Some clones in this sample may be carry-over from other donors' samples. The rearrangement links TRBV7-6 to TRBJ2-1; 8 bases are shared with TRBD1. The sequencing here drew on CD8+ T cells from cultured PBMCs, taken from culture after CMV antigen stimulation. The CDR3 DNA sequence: TGTGCCAGCAGCTTAGGGGGACAGGCCTACAATGAGCAGTTCTTC. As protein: CASSLGGQAYNEQFF.